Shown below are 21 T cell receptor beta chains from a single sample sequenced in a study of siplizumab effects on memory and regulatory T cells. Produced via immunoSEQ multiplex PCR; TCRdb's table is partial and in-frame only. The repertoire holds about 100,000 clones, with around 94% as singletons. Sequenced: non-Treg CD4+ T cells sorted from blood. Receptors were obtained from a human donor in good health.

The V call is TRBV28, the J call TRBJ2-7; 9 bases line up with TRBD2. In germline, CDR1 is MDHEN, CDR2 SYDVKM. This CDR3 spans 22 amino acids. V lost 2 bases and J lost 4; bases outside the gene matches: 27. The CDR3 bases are TGTGCCAGCAGTTTAGGGTTGTCGCTAGCGGGATTCTTTATAACCAGGGGTTACGAGCAGTACTTC. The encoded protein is CASSLGLSLAGFFITRGYEQYF.

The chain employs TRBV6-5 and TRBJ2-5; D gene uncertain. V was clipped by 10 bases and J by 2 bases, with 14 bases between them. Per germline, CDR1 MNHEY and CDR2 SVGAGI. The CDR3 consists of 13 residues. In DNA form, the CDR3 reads TGTGCCACTTCCGGGTCTTTTCAAGAGACCCAGTACTTC. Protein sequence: CATSGSFQETQYF.

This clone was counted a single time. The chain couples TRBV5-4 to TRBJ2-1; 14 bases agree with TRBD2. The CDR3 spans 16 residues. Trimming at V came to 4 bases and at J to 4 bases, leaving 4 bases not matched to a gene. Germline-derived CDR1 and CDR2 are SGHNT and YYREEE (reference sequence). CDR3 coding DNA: TGTGCCAGCAGCGGGACTAGCGGGAGTCGGTACAATGAGCAGTTCTTC. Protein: CASSGTSGSRYNEQFF. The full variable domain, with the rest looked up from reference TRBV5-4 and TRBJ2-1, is ETGVTQSPTHLIKTRGQQVTLRCSSQSGHNTVSWYQQALGQGPQFIFQYYREEENGRGNFPPRFSGLQFPNYSSELNVNALELDDSALYLCASSGTSGSRYNEQFFGPGTRLTVL.

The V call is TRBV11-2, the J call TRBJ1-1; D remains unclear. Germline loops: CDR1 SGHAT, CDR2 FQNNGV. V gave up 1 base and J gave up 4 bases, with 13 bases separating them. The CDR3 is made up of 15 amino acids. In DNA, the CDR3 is TGTGCCAGCAGCTTAGGTTGGGGTAGGACCACTGAAGCTTTCTTT. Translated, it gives CASSLGWGRTTEAFF.

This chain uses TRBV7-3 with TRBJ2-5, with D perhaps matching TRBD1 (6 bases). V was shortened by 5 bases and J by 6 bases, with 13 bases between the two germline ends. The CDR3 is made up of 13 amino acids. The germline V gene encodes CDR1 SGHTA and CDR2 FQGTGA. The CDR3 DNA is TGTGCCAGCAGCCTACTACAGGGAAAGACCCAGTACTTC. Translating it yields CASSLLQGKTQYF.

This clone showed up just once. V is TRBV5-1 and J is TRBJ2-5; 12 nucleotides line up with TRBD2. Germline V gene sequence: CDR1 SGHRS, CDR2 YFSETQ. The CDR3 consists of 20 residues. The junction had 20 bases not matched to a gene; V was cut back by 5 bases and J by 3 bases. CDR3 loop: CASSEKRQARASGREETQYF. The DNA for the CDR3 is TGCGCCAGCAGTGAGAAAAGGCAGGCCCGGGCTAGCGGGAGGGAAGAGACCCAGTACTTC.

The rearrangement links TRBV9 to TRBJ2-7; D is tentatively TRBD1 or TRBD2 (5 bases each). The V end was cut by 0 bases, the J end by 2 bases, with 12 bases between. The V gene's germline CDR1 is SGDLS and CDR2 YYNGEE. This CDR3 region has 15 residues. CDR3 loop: CASSVATGGPYEQYF. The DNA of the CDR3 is TGTGCCAGCAGCGTAGCAACAGGCGGGCCCTACGAGCAGTACTTC.

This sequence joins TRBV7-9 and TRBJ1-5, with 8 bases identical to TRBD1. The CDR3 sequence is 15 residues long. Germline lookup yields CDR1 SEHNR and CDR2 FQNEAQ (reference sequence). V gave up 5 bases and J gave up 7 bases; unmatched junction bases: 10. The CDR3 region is CASSAGTGFVQPQHF. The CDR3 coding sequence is TGTGCCAGCAGCGCCGGGACAGGATTCGTACAGCCCCAGCATTTT.

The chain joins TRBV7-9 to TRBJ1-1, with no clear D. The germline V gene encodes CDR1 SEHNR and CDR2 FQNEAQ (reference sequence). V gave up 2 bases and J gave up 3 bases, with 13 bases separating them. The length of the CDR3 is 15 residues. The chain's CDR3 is CASSLRVVTDTEAFF. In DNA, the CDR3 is TGTGCCAGCAGCTTACGGGTCGTAACGGACACTGAAGCTTTCTTT.

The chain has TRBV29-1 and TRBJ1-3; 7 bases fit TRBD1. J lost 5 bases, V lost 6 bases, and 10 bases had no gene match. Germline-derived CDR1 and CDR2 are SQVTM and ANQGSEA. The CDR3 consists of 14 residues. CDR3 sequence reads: CSVRTGEGRNTIYF. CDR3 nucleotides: TGCAGCGTACGGACAGGTGAAGGGAGAAACACCATATATTTT.

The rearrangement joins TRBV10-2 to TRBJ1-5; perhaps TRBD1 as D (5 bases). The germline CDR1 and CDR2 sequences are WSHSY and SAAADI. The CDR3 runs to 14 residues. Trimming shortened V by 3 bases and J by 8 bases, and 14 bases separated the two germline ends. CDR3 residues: CASSEKVRGEPQHF. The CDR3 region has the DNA TGCGCCAGCAGTGAAAAGGTGCGGGGGGAGCCCCAGCATTTT.

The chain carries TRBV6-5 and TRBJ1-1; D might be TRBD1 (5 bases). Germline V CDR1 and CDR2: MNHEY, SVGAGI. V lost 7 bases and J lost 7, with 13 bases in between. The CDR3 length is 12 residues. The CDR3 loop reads CASTGTVGEAFF. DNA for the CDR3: TGTGCCAGCACAGGGACGGTTGGTGAAGCTTTCTTT.

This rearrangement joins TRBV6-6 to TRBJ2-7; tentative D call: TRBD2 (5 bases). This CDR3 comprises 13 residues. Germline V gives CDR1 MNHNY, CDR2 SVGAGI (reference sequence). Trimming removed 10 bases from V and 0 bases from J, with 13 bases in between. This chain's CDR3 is CATQKGSSYEQYF. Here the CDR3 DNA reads TGTGCCACTCAAAAAGGGAGCTCCTACGAGCAGTACTTC.

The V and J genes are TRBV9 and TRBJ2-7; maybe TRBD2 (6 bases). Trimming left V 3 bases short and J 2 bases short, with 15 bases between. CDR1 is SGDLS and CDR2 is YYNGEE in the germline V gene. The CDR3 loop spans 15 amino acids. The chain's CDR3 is CASSAAGTPTYEQYF. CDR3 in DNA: TGTGCCAGCAGCGCCGCCGGGACTCCAACCTACGAGCAGTACTTC.

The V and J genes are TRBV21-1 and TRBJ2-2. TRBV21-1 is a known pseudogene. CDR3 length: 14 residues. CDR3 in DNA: TGTGCCAGCAGCAAAGATAGTAGGTTTGGTGTGCTGTTTTTT. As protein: CASSKDSRFGVLFF.

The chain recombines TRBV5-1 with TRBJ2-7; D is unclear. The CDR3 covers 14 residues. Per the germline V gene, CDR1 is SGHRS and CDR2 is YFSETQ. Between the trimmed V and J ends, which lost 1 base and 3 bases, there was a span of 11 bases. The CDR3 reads CASSLLDQSYEQYF. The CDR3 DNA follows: TGCGCCAGCAGCTTGCTGGACCAAAGCTACGAGCAGTACTTC. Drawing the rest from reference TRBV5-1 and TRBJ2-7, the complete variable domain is KAGVTQTPRYLIKTRGQQVTLSCSPISGHRSVSWYQQTPGQGLQFLFEYFSETQRNKGNFPGRFSGRQFSNSRSEMNVSTLELGDSALYLCASSLLDQSYEQYFGPGTRLTVT.

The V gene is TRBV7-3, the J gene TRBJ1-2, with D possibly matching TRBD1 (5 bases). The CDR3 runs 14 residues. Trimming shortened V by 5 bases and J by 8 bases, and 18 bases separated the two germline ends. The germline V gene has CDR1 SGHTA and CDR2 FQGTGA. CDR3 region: CASSPGAGHSGYTF. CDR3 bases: TGTGCCAGCAGCCCAGGTGCAGGGCACAGCGGCTACACCTTC.

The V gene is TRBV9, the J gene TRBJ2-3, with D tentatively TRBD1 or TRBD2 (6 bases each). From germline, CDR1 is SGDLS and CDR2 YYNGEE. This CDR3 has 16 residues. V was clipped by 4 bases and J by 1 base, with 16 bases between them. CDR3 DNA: TGTGCCAGCAGCCCCTCGGGGGCTCGGCGCACAGATACGCAGTATTTT. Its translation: CASSPSGARRTDTQYF. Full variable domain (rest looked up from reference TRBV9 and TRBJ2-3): DSGVTQTPKHLITATGQRVTLRCSPRSGDLSVYWYQQSLDQGLQFLIQYYNGEERAKGNILERFSAQQFPDLHSELNLSSLELGDSALYFCASSPSGARRTDTQYFGPGTRLTVL.

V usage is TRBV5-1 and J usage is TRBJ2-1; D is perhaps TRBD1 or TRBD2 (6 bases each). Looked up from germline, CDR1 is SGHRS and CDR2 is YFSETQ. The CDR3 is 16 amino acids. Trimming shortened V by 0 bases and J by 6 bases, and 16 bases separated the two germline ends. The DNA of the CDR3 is TGCGCCAGCAGCTTGGGGTCCGGGGGCTTCAGCAATGAGCAGTTCTTC. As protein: CASSLGSGGFSNEQFF.

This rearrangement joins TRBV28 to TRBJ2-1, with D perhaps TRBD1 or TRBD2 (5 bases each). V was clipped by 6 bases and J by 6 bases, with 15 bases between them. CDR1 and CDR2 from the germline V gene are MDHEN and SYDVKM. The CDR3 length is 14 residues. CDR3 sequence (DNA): TGTGCCAGCAGAGTGTGGGACGCGAGCAATGAGCAGTTCTTC. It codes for CASRVWDASNEQFF.

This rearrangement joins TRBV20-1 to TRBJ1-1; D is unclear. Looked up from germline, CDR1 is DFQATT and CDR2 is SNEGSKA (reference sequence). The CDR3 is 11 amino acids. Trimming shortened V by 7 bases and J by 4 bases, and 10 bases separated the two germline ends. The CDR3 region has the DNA TGCAGTGTAGGCGGGAGCACTGAAGCTTTCTTT. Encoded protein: CSVGGSTEAFF.